The next 5 T cell receptor beta chains were all read from a single sample in a study of T-cell reconstitution after alpha-beta-depleted transplantation in children. Unique molecular identifiers were used in preparing the TCRbeta library. TCRdb reanalysed the PCR reads using MiXCR and keeps one entry per CDR3 protein. The sample contains 70,000 to 100,000 distinct CDR3 sequences, 12% of which appear only once. Sequenced material: PBMCs from the stem cell graft donor, taken from the stem cell graft. These receptors were obtained from a human donor who donated a stem cell graft to a child with inherited bone marrow failure.

The CDR3 loop is CASSSGQGLEKLFF. CDR3 DNA sequence: TGTGCCAGCAGCTCGGGACAGGGATTGGAAAAACTGTTTTTT. The chain employs TRBV7-6 and TRBJ1-4; 9 bases align to TRBD1. Losses at the gene ends were 4 bases for V and 8 bases for J; bases not matched to a gene: 5. This CDR3 has 14 residues. Per germline, CDR1 SGHVS and CDR2 FNYEAQ.

The gene calls are TRBV19 and TRBJ1-5; D gene unclear. V lost 0 bases, J lost 0 bases, and 12 bases lay in between. From germline, CDR1 is LNHDA and CDR2 SQIVND (reference sequence). The CDR3 contains 17 residues. The chain's CDR3 is CASSIEGDTYSNQPQHF. The DNA for the CDR3 is TGTGCCAGTAGTATAGAGGGAGACACCTATAGCAATCAGCCCCAGCATTTT.

This clonotype was counted a few times. A single base separates this from a much larger clone, so it may be a read error. The chain carries TRBV6-1 and TRBJ1-5; TRBD1 might be the D (5 bases). Germline V gene lookup returns CDR1 MNHNS and CDR2 SASEGT. CDR3 length: 13 amino acids. The V end lost 6 bases, the J end lost 4 bases, and 10 bases lay between the germline ends. In nucleotides, the CDR3 is TGTGCCAGCAGACGACAGCGAAATCAGCCCCAGCATTTT. This codes for CASRRQRNQPQHF.

The table lists this clonotype with many counts. V and J are TRBV7-2 and TRBJ2-7; unclear D gene. The CDR3 has 13 amino acids. The germline V and J ends were trimmed by 4 bases and 6 bases, with 13 bases remaining between them. CDR1 and CDR2 from the germline V gene are SGHTA and FQGNSA. The DNA for the CDR3 is TGTGCCAGCAGCTCCCGTCAAAGAACCGAGCAGTACTTC. Translated: CASSSRQRTEQYF.

This clonotype showed up many times. The DNA of the CDR3 is TGTGCCATCAGGGACCTTGATACGCAGTATTTT. Translated: CAIRDLDTQYF. The chain joins TRBV10-3 to TRBJ2-3; D is undetermined. CDR3 length equals 11 residues. The V and J ends lost 6 bases and 6 bases respectively, with 7 bases between them. Germline V CDR1 and CDR2: ENHRY, SYGVKD.